What follows are 8 T cell receptor beta chains derived from one specimen sequenced in a study of stem cell transplantation in POMP-related autoinflammatory disease. TCRdb keeps only in-frame clones here, not all; method: immunoSEQ multiplex PCR. The table lists roughly 11,000 clones, approximately 86% of them singletons. These TCRs are of unknown antigen specificity. Study-wide points: Patients with PRAID showed a restricted number of unique TRB V-J gene pairings. PRAID patients trended toward lower TRB diversity and higher clonality in all analyzed T-cell subsets.

The material was CD8+ T cells from PBMCs, obtained before stem cell transplantation. The receptors come from a human donor with POMP-related autoinflammation and immune dysregulation (PRAID).

The chain carries TRBV7-9 and TRBJ1-1; 7 bases fit TRBD1. CDR3 length: 13 residues. With 5 bases clipped from V and 6 bases from J, the junction kept 6 bases outside the gene matches. CDR1 is SEHNR and CDR2 is FQNEAQ in the germline V gene (reference sequence). This CDR3 reads CASSPTGAPEAFF. The CDR3 nucleotides are TGTGCCAGCAGCCCTACAGGGGCTCCTGAAGCTTTCTTT.

The rearrangement links TRBV28 to TRBJ2-7; D is undetermined. The CDR3 consists of 14 residues. Per germline, CDR1 MDHEN and CDR2 SYDVKM. V was shortened by 4 bases and J by 1 base, with 11 bases between the two germline ends. The DNA of the CDR3 is TGTGCCAGCAGTTGGGTCAATCCTTCCTACGAGCAGTACTTC. Translating gives CASSWVNPSYEQYF. The full variable domain, with the rest looked up from reference TRBV28 and TRBJ2-7, is DVKVTQSSRYLVKRTGEKVFLECVQDMDHENMFWYRQDPGLGLRLIYFSYDVKMKEKGDIPEGYSVSREKKERFSLILESASTNQTSMYLCASSWVNPSYEQYFGPGTRLTVT.

This clone was counted a few times. This chain connects TRBV5-4 to TRBJ2-1; 13 nucleotides match TRBD2. CDR1 is SGHNT, CDR2 YYREEE, per germline (reference sequence). The CDR3 has 15 amino acids. V lost 4 bases and J lost 4; bases outside the gene matches: 2. CDR3 nucleotide sequence: TGTGCCAGCAGCGGGGGACTAGCGGGGTACAATGAGCAGTTCTTC. Translating gives CASSGGLAGYNEQFF. Complete variable domain (other parts from reference TRBV5-4 and TRBJ2-1): ETGVTQSPTHLIKTRGQQVTLRCSSQSGHNTVSWYQQALGQGPQFIFQYYREEENGRGNFPPRFSGLQFPNYSSELNVNALELDDSALYLCASSGGLAGYNEQFFGPGTRLTVL.

The V gene is TRBV11-2, the J gene TRBJ2-5; D is uncertain. Germline values: CDR1 SGHAT, CDR2 FQNNGV. The CDR3 has 13 residues. V dropped 3 bases and J dropped 5 bases, with 10 bases sitting between them. In DNA, the CDR3 is TGTGCCAGCAGCTTCGATGGCGAGGAGACCCAGTACTTC. It encodes CASSFDGEETQYF. Full variable domain (rest looked up from reference TRBV11-2 and TRBJ2-5): EAGVAQSPRYKIIEKRQSVAFWCNPISGHATLYWYQQILGQGPKLLIQFQNNGVVDDSQLPKDRFSAERLKGVDSTLKIQPAKLEDSAVYLCASSFDGEETQYFGPGTRLLVL.

This chain joins TRBV6-1 and TRBJ2-3; D is uncertain. The V end was cut by 5 bases, the J end by 0 bases, with 9 bases between. Germline assignment: CDR1 MNHNS and CDR2 SASEGT. The CDR3 extends over 14 amino acids. In DNA, the CDR3 is TGTGCCAGCAGTTCGACCTTAAGCACAGATACGCAGTATTTT. This codes for CASSSTLSTDTQYF.

The V gene is TRBV5-8, the J gene TRBJ2-1; the D gene is possibly TRBD2 (6 bases). The germline CDR1 and CDR2 sequences are SGHTS and YDEGEE. V was clipped by 1 base and J by 4 bases, with 9 bases between them. The CDR3 extends over 14 amino acids. Here the CDR3 reads CASSLPLAYNEQFF. The CDR3 DNA follows: TGTGCCAGCAGCTTGCCGCTAGCGTACAATGAGCAGTTCTTC.

V is TRBV7-3 and J is TRBJ2-1; 12 bases agree with TRBD2. The CDR3 extends over 15 amino acids. Trimming at V came to 2 bases and at J to 8 bases, leaving 4 bases not matched to a gene. Germline V gene lookup returns CDR1 SGHTA and CDR2 FQGTGA. The CDR3 sequence is CASSLAASGRDEQFF. As DNA, the CDR3 is TGTGCCAGCAGCTTAGCAGCTAGCGGGAGGGATGAGCAGTTCTTC.

The chain couples TRBV19 to TRBJ2-3; D ambiguous. The ends were cut back, 6 bases at V and 2 bases at J, with 9 bases in the middle. The CDR3 is 13 residues long. Germline loops: CDR1 LNHDA, CDR2 SQIVND (reference sequence). The CDR3 DNA reads as TGTGCCAGTAGCTCCGCTTCCACAGATACGCAGTATTTT. Its protein product is CASSSASTDTQYF.